This T cell receptor beta chain appears in the sequencing data of a study of beta chain features in type 1 diabetes. The investigators reverse transcribed all of the isolated RNA, so they sequenced expressed TCRB transcripts. Produced via immunoSEQ multiplex PCR; TCRdb's table is partial and in-frame only. The data show about 240,000 clones, approximately 15% seen once. The CDR3 spans 13 residues. The V gene lost 2 bases and the J gene lost 4 bases, with 9 bases spanning the gap. The germline V gene has CDR1 SGHRS and CDR2 YFSETQ. A few counts support this clone. Antigen: not known. Study findings and constraints: Patients with Type 1 diabetes showed moderately but significantly shorter TCRB CDR3s in all four CD4+ subsets. Healthy donors had naive, central memory and Treg TCRB repertoires that appeared less similar than those seen among patients.

Sequences were obtained from naive CD4+ T cells from blood. The chain is built from TRBV5-1 and TRBJ1-1; D unresolved. The sequence was obtained from a man younger than 40 with type 1 diabetes. The CDR3 sequence is CASSFVEGTEAFF. Here the CDR3 DNA reads TGCGCCAGCAGCTTTGTGGAGGGCACTGAAGCTTTCTTT.